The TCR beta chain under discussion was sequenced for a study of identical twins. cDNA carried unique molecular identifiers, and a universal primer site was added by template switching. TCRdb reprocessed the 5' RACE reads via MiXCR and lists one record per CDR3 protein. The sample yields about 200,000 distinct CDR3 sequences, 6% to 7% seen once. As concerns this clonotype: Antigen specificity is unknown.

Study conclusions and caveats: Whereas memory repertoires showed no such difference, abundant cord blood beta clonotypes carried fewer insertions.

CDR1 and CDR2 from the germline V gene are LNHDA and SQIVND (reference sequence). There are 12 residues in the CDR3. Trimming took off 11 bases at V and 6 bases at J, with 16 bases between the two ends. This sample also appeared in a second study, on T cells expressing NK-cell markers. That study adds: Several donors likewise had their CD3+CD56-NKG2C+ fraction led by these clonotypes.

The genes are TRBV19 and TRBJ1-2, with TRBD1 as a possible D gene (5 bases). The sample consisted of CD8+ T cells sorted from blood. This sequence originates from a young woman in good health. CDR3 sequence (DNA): TGTGCCGCTAGTCTGGGGGGGAATGGCTACACCTTC. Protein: CAASLGGNGYTF.